This TCR beta chain comes out of a study of shared clonotypes between healthy human individuals. Assay used: immunoSEQ multiplex PCR; TCRdb lists only in-frame clones, some missing. The sample yields 2 million to 2.5 million clones, 90% to 95% seen once. This clone was seen only once. With 6 bases removed from V and 0 bases from J, the gap between germline ends came to 24 bases. Per germline, CDR1 MDHEN and CDR2 SYDVKM. The CDR3 length is 19 residues. The sequence was collected from a man aged 18 to 29 in good health. Some clones in this sample may be carry-over from other donors' samples. Sequences were obtained from naive CD4+ T cells from PBMCs. Subset: CD45RA+ positively selected. The chain carries TRBV28 and TRBJ2-4; either TRBD1 or TRBD2 may fit D (7 bases each). The CDR3 sequence is CASSSPGGGQGVAKNIQYF. The CDR3 nucleotides are TGTGCCAGCAGCTCCCCGGGGGGCGGTCAGGGGGTAGCCAAAAACATTCAGTACTTC.